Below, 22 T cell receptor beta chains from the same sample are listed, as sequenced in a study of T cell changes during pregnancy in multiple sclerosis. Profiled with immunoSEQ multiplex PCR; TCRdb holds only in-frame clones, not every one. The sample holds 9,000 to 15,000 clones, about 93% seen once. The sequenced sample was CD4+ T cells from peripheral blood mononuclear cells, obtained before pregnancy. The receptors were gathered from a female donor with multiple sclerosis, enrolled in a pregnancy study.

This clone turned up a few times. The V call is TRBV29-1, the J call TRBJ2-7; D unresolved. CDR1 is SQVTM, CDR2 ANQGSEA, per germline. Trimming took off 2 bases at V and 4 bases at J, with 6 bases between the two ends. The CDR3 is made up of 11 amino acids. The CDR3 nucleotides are TGCAGCGTTGAACTCGGGTACGAGCAGTACTTC. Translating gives CSVELGYEQYF.

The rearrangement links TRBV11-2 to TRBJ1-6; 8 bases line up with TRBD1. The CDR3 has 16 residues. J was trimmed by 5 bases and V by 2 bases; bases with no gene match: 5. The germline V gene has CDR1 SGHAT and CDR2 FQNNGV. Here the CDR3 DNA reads TGTGCCAGCAGCTTACCACACAGGGGGAATAATTCACCCCTCCACTTT. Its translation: CASSLPHRGNNSPLHF.

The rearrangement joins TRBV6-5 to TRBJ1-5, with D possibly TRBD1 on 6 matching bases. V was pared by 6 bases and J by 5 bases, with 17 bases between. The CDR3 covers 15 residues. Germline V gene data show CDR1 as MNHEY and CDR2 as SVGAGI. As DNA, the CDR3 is TGTGCCAGCAGCTCAGGTCGCAGGGGACATCAGCCCCAGCATTTT. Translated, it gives CASSSGRRGHQPQHF.

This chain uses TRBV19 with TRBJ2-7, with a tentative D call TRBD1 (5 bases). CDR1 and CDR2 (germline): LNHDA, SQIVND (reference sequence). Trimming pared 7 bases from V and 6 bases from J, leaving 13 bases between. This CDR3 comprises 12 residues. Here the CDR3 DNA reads TGTGCCAGTAAAGATCGACAGAGCGAGCAGTACTTC. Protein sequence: CASKDRQSEQYF. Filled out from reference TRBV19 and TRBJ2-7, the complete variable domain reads DGGITQSPKYLFRKEGQNVTLSCEQNLNHDAMYWYRQDPGQGLRLIYYSQIVNDFQKGDIAEGYSVSREKKESFPLTVTSAQKNPTAFYLCASKDRQSEQYFGPGTRLTVT.

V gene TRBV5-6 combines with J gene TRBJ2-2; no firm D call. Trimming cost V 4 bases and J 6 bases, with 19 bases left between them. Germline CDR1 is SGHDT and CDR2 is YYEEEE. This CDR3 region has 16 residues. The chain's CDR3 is CASSLPSKTLPGELFF. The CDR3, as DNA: TGTGCCAGCAGCCTTCCCTCAAAGACACTCCCCGGGGAGCTGTTTTTT.

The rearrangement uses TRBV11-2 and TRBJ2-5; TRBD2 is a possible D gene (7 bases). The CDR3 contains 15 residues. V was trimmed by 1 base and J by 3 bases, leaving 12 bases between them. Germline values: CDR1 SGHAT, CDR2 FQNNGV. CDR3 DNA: TGTGCCAGCAGCTTAGGAGGGGGGGTCGAAGAGACCCAGTACTTC. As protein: CASSLGGGVEETQYF.

CDR3 region: CASSRDRTYEQYF. CDR3 bases: TGTGCCAGCAGCCGGGACAGGACCTACGAGCAGTACTTC. The rearrangement joins TRBV7-3 to TRBJ2-7; TRBD1 agrees at 8 bases. V lost 5 bases and J lost 2; bases outside the gene matches: 2. Germline lookup yields CDR1 SGHTA and CDR2 FQGTGA. This CDR3 has 13 amino acids.

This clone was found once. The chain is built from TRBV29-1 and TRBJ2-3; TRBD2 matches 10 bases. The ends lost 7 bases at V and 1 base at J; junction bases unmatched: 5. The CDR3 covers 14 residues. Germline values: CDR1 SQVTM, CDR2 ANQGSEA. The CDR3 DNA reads TGCAGCGGCCTGACTAGCGGGCGCACAGATACGCAGTATTTT. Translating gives CSGLTSGRTDTQYF.

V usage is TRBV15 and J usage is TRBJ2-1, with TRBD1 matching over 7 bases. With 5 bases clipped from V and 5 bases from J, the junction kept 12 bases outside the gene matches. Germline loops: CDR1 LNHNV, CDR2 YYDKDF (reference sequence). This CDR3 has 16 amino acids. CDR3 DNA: TGTGCCACCAGCCGAATGACAGGGCCGGGAAACAATGAGCAGTTCTTC. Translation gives CATSRMTGPGNNEQFF.

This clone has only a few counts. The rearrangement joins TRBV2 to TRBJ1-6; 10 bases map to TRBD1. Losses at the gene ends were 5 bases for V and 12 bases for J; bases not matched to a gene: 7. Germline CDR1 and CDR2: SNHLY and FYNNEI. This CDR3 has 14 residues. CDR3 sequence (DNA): TGTGCCAGCAGTCCGGGACAGGGGTGGATACCCCTCCACTTT. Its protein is CASSPGQGWIPLHF.

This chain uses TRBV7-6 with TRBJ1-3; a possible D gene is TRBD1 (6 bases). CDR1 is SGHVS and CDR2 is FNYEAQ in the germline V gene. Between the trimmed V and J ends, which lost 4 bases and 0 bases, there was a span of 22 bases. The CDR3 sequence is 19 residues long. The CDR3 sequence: CASSSTPPGRGFSGNTIYF. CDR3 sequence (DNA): TGTGCCAGCAGCTCCACCCCCCCCGGGAGGGGGTTCTCTGGAAACACCATATATTTT. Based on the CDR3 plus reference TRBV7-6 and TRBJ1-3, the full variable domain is GAGVSQSPRYKVTKRGQDVALRCDPISGHVSLYWYRQALGQGPEFLTYFNYEAQQDKSGLPNDRFSAERPEGSISTLTIQRTEQRDSAMYRCASSSTPPGRGFSGNTIYFGEGSWLTVV.

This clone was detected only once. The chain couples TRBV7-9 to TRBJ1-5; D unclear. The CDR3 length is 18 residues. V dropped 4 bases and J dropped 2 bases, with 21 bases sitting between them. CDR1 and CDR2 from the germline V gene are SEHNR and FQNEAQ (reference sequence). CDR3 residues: CASSSNPRGGRGNQPQHF. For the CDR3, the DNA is TGTGCCAGCAGCTCCAACCCTCGGGGAGGGAGAGGCAATCAGCCCCAGCATTTT.

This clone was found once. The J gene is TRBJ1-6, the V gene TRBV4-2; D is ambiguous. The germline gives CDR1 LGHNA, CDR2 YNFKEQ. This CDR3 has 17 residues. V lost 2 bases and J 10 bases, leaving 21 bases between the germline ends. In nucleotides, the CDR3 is TGTGCCAGCAGCCAAAGGATGGGAGACGGGGAGGGATCACCCCTCCACTTT. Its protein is CASSQRMGDGEGSPLHF.

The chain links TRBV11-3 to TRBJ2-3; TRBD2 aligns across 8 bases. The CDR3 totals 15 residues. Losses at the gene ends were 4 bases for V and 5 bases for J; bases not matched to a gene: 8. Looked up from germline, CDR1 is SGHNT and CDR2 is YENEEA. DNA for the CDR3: TGTGCCAGCAGCTGGGGAACTAGCGGCGTAGATACGCAGTATTTT. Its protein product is CASSWGTSGVDTQYF.

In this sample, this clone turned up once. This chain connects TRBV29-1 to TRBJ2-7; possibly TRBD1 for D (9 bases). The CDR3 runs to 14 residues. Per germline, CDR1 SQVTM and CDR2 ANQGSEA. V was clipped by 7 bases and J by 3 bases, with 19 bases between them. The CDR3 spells CSAGGTGPNYEQYF. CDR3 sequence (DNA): TGCAGCGCGGGGGGGACAGGGCCCAACTACGAGCAGTACTTC.

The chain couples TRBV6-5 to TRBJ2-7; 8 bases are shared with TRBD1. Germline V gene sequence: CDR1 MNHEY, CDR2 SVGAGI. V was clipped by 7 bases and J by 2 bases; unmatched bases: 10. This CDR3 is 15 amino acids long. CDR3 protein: CASTSPRGPPYEQYF. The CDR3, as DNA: TGTGCCAGCACCTCCCCCAGGGGGCCCCCCTACGAGCAGTACTTC.

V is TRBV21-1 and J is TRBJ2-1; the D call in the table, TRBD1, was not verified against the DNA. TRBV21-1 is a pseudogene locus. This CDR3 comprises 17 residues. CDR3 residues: CASTREARIQGLTPQFF. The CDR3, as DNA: TGTGCCAGCACTCGAGAGGCCCGGATACAGGGTCTGACCCCGCAGTTCTTC.

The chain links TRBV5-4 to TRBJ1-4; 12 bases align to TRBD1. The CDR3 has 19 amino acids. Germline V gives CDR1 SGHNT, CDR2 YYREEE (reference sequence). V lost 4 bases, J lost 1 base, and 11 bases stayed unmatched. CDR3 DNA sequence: TGTGCCAGCAGCCCAATCCCCGGGACAGGGGGCGGAACTAATGAAAAACTGTTTTTT. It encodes CASSPIPGTGGGTNEKLFF.

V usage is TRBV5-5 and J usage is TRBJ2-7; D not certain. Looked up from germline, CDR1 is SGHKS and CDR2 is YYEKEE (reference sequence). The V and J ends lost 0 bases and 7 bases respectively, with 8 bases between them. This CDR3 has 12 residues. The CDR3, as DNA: TGTGCCAGCAGCTTGGCCGAGGTTGAGCAGTACTTC. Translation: CASSLAEVEQYF.

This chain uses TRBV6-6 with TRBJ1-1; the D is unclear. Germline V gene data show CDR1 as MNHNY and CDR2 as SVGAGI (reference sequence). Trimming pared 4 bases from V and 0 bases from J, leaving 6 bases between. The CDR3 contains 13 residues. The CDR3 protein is CASSLRMNTEAFF. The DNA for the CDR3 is TGTGCCAGCAGTTTGCGGATGAACACTGAAGCTTTCTTT.

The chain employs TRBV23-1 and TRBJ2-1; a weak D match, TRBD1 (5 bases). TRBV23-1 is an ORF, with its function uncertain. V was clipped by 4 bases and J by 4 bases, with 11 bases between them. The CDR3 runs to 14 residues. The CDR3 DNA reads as TGCGCCAGCAGTCGTAGGGGAAGGTACAATGAGCAGTTCTTC. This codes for CASSRRGRYNEQFF.

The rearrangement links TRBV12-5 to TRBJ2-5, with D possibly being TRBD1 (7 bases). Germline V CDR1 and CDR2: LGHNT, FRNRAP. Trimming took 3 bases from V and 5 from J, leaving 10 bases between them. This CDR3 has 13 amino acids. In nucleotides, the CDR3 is TGTGCTAGTGGTTTATCAGGGGGGGAGACCCAGTACTTC. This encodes CASGLSGGETQYF.